This is a list of T cell receptor beta chains from one sample in a study of cytomegalovirus exposure and HLA in healthy donors. Here immunoSEQ multiplex PCR was the method, and the copy in TCRdb shows in-frame clones only, minus some. The sample lists 110,000 to 150,000 clones, around 9.7% occurring once. Sequenced: PBMCs. These receptors all come from a man aged 45-65 years in good health and CMV-seronegative. The CDR3 runs from the conserved cysteine through the conserved F or W.

j_call: TRBJ1-5
v_call: TRBV9
cdr3_aa: CASSVPAGTGCQPQHF

j_call: TRBJ2-2
v_call: TRBV7-3
cdr3_aa: CASSLTGELFF

j_call: TRBJ1-4
v_call: TRBV28
cdr3_aa: CASRKTGQGNEKLFF

j_call: TRBJ2-3
v_call: TRBV5-1
cdr3_aa: CASSLELGQADTQYF

j_call: TRBJ2-5
v_call: TRBV5-1
cdr3_aa: CASSLDRPETQYF

j_call: TRBJ1-2
v_call: TRBV15
cdr3_aa: CATSSPPSYGYTF

j_call: TRBJ2-7
v_call: TRBV6-5
cdr3_aa: CASSSPGGFFDEQYF

j_call: TRBJ2-1
v_call: TRBV2
cdr3_aa: CASSGLAGGFEQFF

j_call: TRBJ2-2
v_call: TRBV6-6
cdr3_aa: CASEVVQNTGELFF

j_call: TRBJ2-2
v_call: TRBV9
cdr3_aa: CASSVVSQGGTGELFF

j_call: TRBJ2-3
v_call: TRBV6-6
cdr3_aa: CASGDRSHTQYF

j_call: TRBJ1-2
v_call: TRBV6-1
cdr3_aa: CASSLMGHAGYTF

j_call: TRBJ2-1
v_call: TRBV2
cdr3_aa: CASREREGFNEQFF

j_call: TRBJ1-3
v_call: TRBV11-2
cdr3_aa: CASSLDPRVSGNTIYF

j_call: TRBJ1-1
v_call: TRBV5-1
cdr3_aa: CASSLLEKRTEAFF

j_call: TRBJ2-1
v_call: TRBV6-1
cdr3_aa: CASIRAEGWTEQFF

j_call: TRBJ1-2
v_call: TRBV7-9
cdr3_aa: CASRSPDREYGYTF

j_call: TRBJ1-4
v_call: TRBV4-2
cdr3_aa: CASRTGGETNEKLFF

j_call: TRBJ1-1
v_call: TRBV29-1
cdr3_aa: CSGAEGAVTEAFF

j_call: TRBJ2-4
v_call: TRBV9
cdr3_aa: CASSVGGQGMTAKNIQYF

j_call: TRBJ2-3
v_call: TRBV5-1
cdr3_aa: CASSLAGGPTDTQYF

j_call: TRBJ1-5
v_call: TRBV2
cdr3_aa: CASSTDRGGGQPQHF

j_call: TRBJ1-5
v_call: TRBV29-1
cdr3_aa: CSVEAGGGNQPQHF

j_call: TRBJ2-2
v_call: TRBV15
cdr3_aa: CATSRDAPNTGELFF

j_call: TRBJ1-3
v_call: TRBV18
cdr3_aa: CASSWDSEFGNTIYF